Presented here are 25 T cell receptor beta chains from one specimen sequenced in a study of T cells after posttransplantation cyclophosphamide. The data were produced by immunoSEQ multiplex PCR, yet TCRdb's version contains in-frame clones alone and is incomplete. In the table there are about 5,000 clones, approximately 79% of which are singletons. Treatment was busulfan-fludarabine conditioning, a marrow graft, and cyclophosphamide on days +3 and +4. Sequencing was performed on PBMCs, taken 86 days after allogeneic stem cell transplant with posttransplant cyclophosphamide. The receptors originated from a male patient aged 50 or older who received an allogeneic stem cell transplant from an unrelated donor, was CMV-positive, and had acute GVHD only. Some T cells may be transferred from the graft donor.

This chain links TRBV6-5 with TRBJ2-1; 9 positions match TRBD2. Germline V gene sequence: CDR1 MNHEY, CDR2 SVGAGI. V gave up 7 bases and J gave up 4 bases; unmatched junction bases: 8. The CDR3 is made up of 15 amino acids. CDR3 sequence: CASNSGTSSYNEQFF. The CDR3 DNA reads as TGTGCCAGCAACTCCGGGACTAGCTCTTACAATGAGCAGTTCTTC.

This chain connects TRBV5-6 to TRBJ2-7; 8 bases fit TRBD1. Losses at the gene ends were 2 bases for V and 3 bases for J; bases not matched to a gene: 7. Germline V gene lookup returns CDR1 SGHDT and CDR2 YYEEEE. The CDR3 consists of 15 residues. CDR3 residues: CASSFDRGFFYEQYF. CDR3 DNA: TGTGCCAGCAGCTTCGACAGGGGTTTCTTCTACGAGCAGTACTTC.

This clone was detected only a few times. The gene calls are TRBV11-1 and TRBJ1-2; 9 positions match TRBD1. From germline, CDR1 is SGHAT and CDR2 FQDESV (reference sequence). The CDR3 totals 19 residues. V shed 5 bases, J shed 8 bases, and the junction held 24 bases outside the gene matches. CDR3 loop: CASSQTYHAQGADGLGYTF. In nucleotides, the CDR3 is TGTGCCAGCAGCCAAACCTACCACGCACAGGGGGCTGATGGGTTAGGCTACACCTTC.

A single count supports this clone. V gene TRBV10-1 combines with J gene TRBJ2-1, with 9 bases aligning to TRBD2. CDR1 and CDR2 (germline): WNHNN, SYGVQD (reference sequence). V was clipped by 3 bases and J by 7 bases; unmatched bases: 7. CDR3 size: 15 residues. In nucleotides, the CDR3 is TGCGCCAGCAGTGAAATTAGCGGGGGTTTAAATGAGCAGTTCTTC. It yields the protein CASSEISGGLNEQFF.

V is TRBV7-7 and J is TRBJ1-2; TRBD1 is a possible D gene (6 bases). The V gene's germline CDR1 is SSHAT and CDR2 FNYEAQ (reference sequence). With 7 bases removed from V and 4 bases from J, the gap between germline ends came to 22 bases. The CDR3 covers 16 residues. The CDR3 sequence is CASIHPWGRSPYGYTF. CDR3 nucleotide sequence: TGTGCCAGCATCCACCCCTGGGGGCGCTCCCCCTATGGCTACACCTTC.

The J gene is TRBJ2-1, the V gene TRBV7-9; 13 positions agree with TRBD2. CDR1 is SEHNR and CDR2 is FQNEAQ in the germline V gene (reference sequence). The CDR3 sequence is 17 residues long. V lost 4 bases to trimming and J lost 7 bases; unmatched junction nucleotides: 10. The CDR3 loop is CASSSLRTSGGRNEQFF. CDR3 nucleotide sequence: TGTGCCAGCAGCTCCCTCCGGACTAGCGGGGGCCGGAATGAGCAGTTCTTC.

The gene calls are TRBV7-8 and TRBJ2-7, with TRBD1 identical over 9 bases. This CDR3 is built from 15 residues. CDR1 is SGHVS, CDR2 FQNEAQ, per germline. Trimming took 5 bases from V and 2 from J; bases not matched to a gene: 7. This CDR3 reads CASSQGQGIPYEQYF. CDR3 DNA sequence: TGTGCCAGCAGCCAAGGACAGGGGATACCCTACGAGCAGTACTTC. The full variable domain, with the rest looked up from reference TRBV7-8 and TRBJ2-7, is GAGVSQSPRYKVAKRGQDVALRCDPISGHVSLFWYQQALGQGPEFLTYFQNEAQLDKSGLPSDRFFAERPEGSVSTLKIQRTQQEDSAVYLCASSQGQGIPYEQYFGPGTRLTVT.

The CDR3 is CASSEESYEQYF. CDR3 in DNA: TGTGCCAGCAGCGAGGAGTCCTACGAGCAGTACTTC. This sequence joins TRBV5-4 and TRBJ2-7, with D uncertain. V was clipped by 4 bases and J by 1 base, with 6 bases between them. Germline V lookup: CDR1 SGHNT, CDR2 YYREEE (reference sequence). There are 12 residues in the CDR3. Supplemented by reference TRBV5-4 and TRBJ2-7, the full variable domain reads ETGVTQSPTHLIKTRGQQVTLRCSSQSGHNTVSWYQQALGQGPQFIFQYYREEENGRGNFPPRFSGLQFPNYSSELNVNALELDDSALYLCASSEESYEQYFGPGTRLTVT.

The chain uses TRBV7-6 and TRBJ2-3; 15 positions agree with TRBD2. Germline loops: CDR1 SGHVS, CDR2 FNYEAQ. The V gene end was trimmed by 5 bases and the J gene end by 0 bases; junction bases not matched to a gene: 6. CDR3 size: 18 residues. The CDR3 region is CASSRGLAGGPSTDTQYF. The CDR3, as DNA: TGTGCCAGCAGCCGGGGACTAGCGGGGGGACCTAGCACAGATACGCAGTATTTT.

V usage is TRBV19 and J usage is TRBJ2-3; 8 nucleotides match TRBD1. The germline CDR1 and CDR2 sequences are LNHDA and SQIVND (reference sequence). With V trimmed by 3 bases and J by 0 bases, 5 bases remained unmatched. The length of the CDR3 is 16 residues. In DNA, the CDR3 is TGTGCCAGTAGTATTATTGGACAGGGTAGCACAGATACGCAGTATTTT. It specifies CASSIIGQGSTDTQYF.

V usage is TRBV2 and J usage is TRBJ1-6; D possibly corresponds to TRBD1 (6 bases). Trimming cost V 2 bases and J 10 bases, with 21 bases left between them. Germline CDR1 and CDR2: SNHLY and FYNNEI. This CDR3 has 17 amino acids. The CDR3 here is CASSELGAGAGGSPLHF. The CDR3 DNA sequence: TGTGCCAGCAGTGAACTGGGGGCAGGCGCGGGGGGCTCACCCCTCCACTTT.

The chain employs TRBV9 and TRBJ1-3, with 7 bases matching TRBD1. CDR1 and CDR2 (germline): SGDLS, YYNGEE. This CDR3 has 15 residues. The J segment lost 4 bases and the V segment lost 0 bases, leaving 4 bases of the junction unmatched. The CDR3 region has the DNA TGTGCCAGCAGCGTAGAGGGGGCCTCGGGAAACACCATATATTTT. It is translated as CASSVEGASGNTIYF.

The CDR3 protein is CASSPRTLGGYTGELFF. The DNA of the CDR3 is TGTGCCAGCTCACCGAGAACGTTAGGGGGATACACCGGGGAGCTGTTTTTT. The V and J genes are TRBV18 and TRBJ2-2; TRBD1 might be the D (6 bases). This CDR3 region has 17 residues. V dropped 3 bases and J dropped 3 bases, with 17 bases sitting between them. From germline, CDR1 is KGHSH and CDR2 LQKENI.

CDR3 residues: CASSFGLAYEQYF. CDR3 in DNA: TGTGCCAGCAGCTTCGGGTTGGCATACGAGCAGTACTTC. This chain uses TRBV7-6 with TRBJ2-7; D is uncertain. The germline CDR1 and CDR2 sequences are SGHVS and FNYEAQ. The CDR3 runs 13 residues. V was cut by 3 bases and J by 4 bases, with 10 bases left in between.

The genes are TRBV7-8 and TRBJ2-2; a possible D gene is TRBD1 (5 bases). The CDR3 length is 13 residues. V was shortened by 7 bases and J by 6 bases, with 12 bases between the two germline ends. Germline CDR1 and CDR2: SGHVS and FQNEAQ. This CDR3 reads CASTVGAAGELFF. The DNA of the CDR3 is TGTGCCAGCACAGTAGGGGCGGCCGGGGAGCTGTTTTTT.

The sample holds one count of this clone. This chain uses TRBV19 with TRBJ2-7; 9 nucleotides agree with TRBD1. This CDR3 is 15 amino acids long. The V segment lost 7 bases and the J segment 10 bases; nucleotides outside the gene matches: 17. Germline CDR1 and CDR2: LNHDA and SQIVND (reference sequence). The CDR3 reads CASILPGQGPVEQYF. The CDR3 DNA is TGTGCCAGTATCCTACCGGGACAGGGTCCTGTAGAACAGTACTTC.

The chain couples TRBV5-4 to TRBJ2-5, with D hard to call. In germline, CDR1 is SGHNT, CDR2 YYREEE (reference sequence). The CDR3 extends over 13 amino acids. V shed 2 bases and J shed 0 bases, with 5 bases lying between them. CDR3 sequence: CASSFTHQETQYF. As DNA, the CDR3 is TGTGCCAGCAGCTTTACACACCAAGAGACCCAGTACTTC.

The chain uses TRBV5-1 and TRBJ2-6; D perhaps matches TRBD2 (6 bases). Germline V gives CDR1 SGHRS, CDR2 YFSETQ. This CDR3 has 17 residues. V lost 4 bases to trimming and J lost 0 bases, with 14 bases between them. CDR3: CASSTLALHSGANVLTF. Here the CDR3 DNA reads TGCGCCAGCAGCACACTAGCACTGCACTCTGGGGCCAACGTCCTGACTTTC.

Here the CDR3 reads CASSLFRRVPDTQYF. The CDR3 DNA reads as TGTGCCAGCAGCTTATTTCGAAGAGTTCCAGATACGCAGTATTTT. V and J are TRBV7-2 and TRBJ2-3; no clear D gene. This CDR3 region has 15 residues. The germline gives CDR1 SGHTA, CDR2 FQGNSA. V lost 2 bases to trimming and J lost 4 bases, with 13 bases between them.

This sequence joins TRBV27 and TRBJ2-3; D might be TRBD2 (5 bases). The germline V gene encodes CDR1 MNHEY and CDR2 SMNVEV (reference sequence). The CDR3 has 13 amino acids. The V end lost 8 bases, the J end lost 5 bases, and 14 bases lay between the germline ends. CDR3 loop: CASALEVQDTQYF. The CDR3 DNA reads TGTGCCAGCGCCCTGGAGGTGCAAGATACGCAGTATTTT.

This chain joins TRBV18 and TRBJ1-1; a weak D match, TRBD1 (6 bases). V lost 11 bases, J lost 1 base, and 14 bases lay in between. This CDR3 has 13 residues. Germline CDR1 is KGHSH and CDR2 is LQKENI. This CDR3 is CAFRGGQNTEAFF. CDR3 DNA sequence: TGTGCCTTTCGCGGGGGGCAGAACACTGAAGCTTTCTTT.

This clone was observed a handful of times. V and J are TRBV5-1 and TRBJ1-1; D gene ambiguous. CDR1 SGHRS and CDR2 YFSETQ come from the germline V gene. V lost 0 bases to trimming and J lost 0 bases, with 24 bases between them. The CDR3 is 20 residues long. Here the CDR3 reads CASSLGRRGGGLLMNTEAFF. The CDR3, as DNA: TGCGCCAGCAGCTTGGGGCGTCGGGGAGGAGGACTCCTAATGAACACTGAAGCTTTCTTT.

V usage is TRBV4-2 and J usage is TRBJ2-1; D uncertain. This CDR3 spans 16 amino acids. V shed 0 bases and J shed 5 bases, with 14 bases lying between them. CDR1 is LGHNA, CDR2 YNFKEQ, per germline. The CDR3: CASSQDLTRFHNEQFF. CDR3 nucleotides: TGTGCCAGCAGCCAAGATCTGACACGCTTTCACAATGAGCAGTTCTTC.

Comments on this clone: A read error is likely here: a far larger clone is one base away. The sample carries other DNA sequences with the same CDR3. The chain joins TRBV4-3 to TRBJ1-2; D may be TRBD1 (5 bases). The CDR3 is made up of 15 amino acids. Between the trimmed V and J ends, which lost 5 bases and 3 bases, there was a span of 16 bases. Germline CDR1 is LGHNA and CDR2 is YSLEER. The CDR3 coding sequence is TGCGCCAGCAGCGTCGTCTGGACGGGGGACTATGGCTACACCTTC. This sequence encodes CASSVVWTGDYGYTF.

This clone was seen once. The chain carries TRBV30 and TRBJ2-7; D is possibly TRBD1 (5 bases). This CDR3 is 13 amino acids long. The V gene's germline CDR1 is GTSNPN and CDR2 SVGIG (reference sequence). The V end lost 6 bases, the J end lost 1 base, and 13 bases lay between the germline ends. CDR3 sequence: CACGEAGSYEQYF. The DNA for the CDR3 is TGTGCCTGCGGAGAGGCAGGGTCCTACGAGCAGTACTTC.